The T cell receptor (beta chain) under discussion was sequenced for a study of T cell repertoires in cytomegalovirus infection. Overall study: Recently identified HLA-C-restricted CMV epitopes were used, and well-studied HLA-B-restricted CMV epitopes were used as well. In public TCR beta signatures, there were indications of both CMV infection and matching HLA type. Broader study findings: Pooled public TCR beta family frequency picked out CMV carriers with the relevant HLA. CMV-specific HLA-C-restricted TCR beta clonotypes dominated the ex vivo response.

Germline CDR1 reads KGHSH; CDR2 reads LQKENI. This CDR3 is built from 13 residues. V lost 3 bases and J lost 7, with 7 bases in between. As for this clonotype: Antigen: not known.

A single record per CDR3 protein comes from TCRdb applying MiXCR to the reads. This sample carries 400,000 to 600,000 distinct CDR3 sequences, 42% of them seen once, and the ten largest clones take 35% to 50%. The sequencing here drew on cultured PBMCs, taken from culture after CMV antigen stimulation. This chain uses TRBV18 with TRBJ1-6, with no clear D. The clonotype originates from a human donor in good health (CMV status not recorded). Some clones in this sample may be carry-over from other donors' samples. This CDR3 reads CASSPANNSPLHF. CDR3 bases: TGTGCCAGCTCACCGGCGAACAATTCACCCCTCCACTTT.